The rows below give T cell receptor beta chains drawn from one sample of a study of OX40 agonist ivuxolimab in advanced cancers. The repertoire was sequenced with immunoSEQ multiplex PCR; TCRdb's copy has only in-frame clones and lacks some. The data contain around 68,000 clones, about 91% of them singletons. The sample consisted of CD4+ or CD8+ T cells sorted from blood, taken in a trial of the OX40 agonist ivuxolimab. These receptors were collected from an adult with an advanced solid tumor such as melanoma, head and neck, liver or kidney cancer. Both conserved end residues are part of each CDR3. A D gene is named only where the DNA matches it firmly. Clone size is stated in some rows and not others, as once, few, many or a class when expanded.

cdr3_aa: CASRMDVSNQPQHF; cdr3_nt: TGTGCCAGCAGAATGGACGTTAGCAATCAGCCCCAGCATTTT; j_call: TRBJ1-5; clone_size: .; d_call: .; v_call: TRBV6-1
cdr3_aa: CASSSPGANYGYTF; cdr3_nt: TGTGCCAGCAGTTCTCCAGGGGCTAACTATGGCTACACCTTC; j_call: TRBJ1-2; clone_size: few; d_call: .; v_call: TRBV6-5
cdr3_aa: CASSTAGQPLEQYF; cdr3_nt: TGTGCCAGCAGCACCGCGGGACAGCCCCTCGAGCAGTACTTC; j_call: TRBJ2-7; clone_size: .; d_call: .; v_call: TRBV7-9
cdr3_aa: CASSLTDSSYEQYF; cdr3_nt: TGTGCCAGCAGCTTAACGGACTCGTCCTACGAGCAGTACTTC; j_call: TRBJ2-7; clone_size: .; d_call: .; v_call: TRBV7-8
cdr3_aa: CASSETSGGASTGELFF; cdr3_nt: TGTGCTAGCAGCGAGACTAGCGGGGGGGCGAGCACCGGGGAGCTGTTTTTT; j_call: TRBJ2-2; clone_size: .; d_call: TRBD2; v_call: TRBV7-7
cdr3_aa: CASRRDPYEQYF; cdr3_nt: TGTGCCAGCAGGAGGGACCCCTACGAGCAGTACTTC; j_call: TRBJ2-7; clone_size: .; d_call: .; v_call: TRBV6-5
cdr3_aa: CTSSQSSITYEQYF; cdr3_nt: TGCACCAGCAGCCAGTCGTCTATCACCTACGAGCAGTACTTC; j_call: TRBJ2-7; clone_size: .; d_call: .; v_call: TRBV1
cdr3_aa: CASSTTTGAGGYTF; cdr3_nt: TGTGCCAGCAGTACGACTACAGGGGCGGGCGGCTACACCTTC; j_call: TRBJ1-2; clone_size: .; d_call: TRBD1; v_call: TRBV6-4
cdr3_aa: CASSLTGTTTGELFF; cdr3_nt: TGCGCCAGCAGCTTGACGGGGACTACCACCGGGGAGCTGTTTTTT; j_call: TRBJ2-2; clone_size: .; d_call: TRBD2; v_call: TRBV5-1
cdr3_aa: CASSQAERGVYGYTF; cdr3_nt: TGCGCCAGCAGCCAAGCTGAGAGGGGGGTCTATGGCTACACCTTC; j_call: TRBJ1-2; clone_size: .; d_call: .; v_call: TRBV4-1
cdr3_aa: CAISEKGGGGTDTQYF; cdr3_nt: TGTGCCATCAGTGAGAAGGGCGGGGGCGGCACAGATACGCAGTATTTT; j_call: TRBJ2-3; clone_size: .; d_call: .; v_call: TRBV10-3
cdr3_aa: CASSGLTGNTEAFF; cdr3_nt: TGTGCCAGCAGCGGTCTTACAGGGAACACTGAAGCTTTCTTT; j_call: TRBJ1-1; clone_size: .; d_call: .; v_call: TRBV9
cdr3_aa: CASRGGQAGSTEAFF; cdr3_nt: TGTGCCAGCAGGGGAGGACAGGCAGGTAGCACTGAAGCTTTCTTT; j_call: TRBJ1-1; clone_size: once; d_call: TRBD1; v_call: TRBV6-1
cdr3_aa: CASSLGLGLAGELFF; cdr3_nt: TGTGCCAGCAGCCTCGGCCTCGGACTAGCGGGGGAGCTGTTTTTT; j_call: TRBJ2-2; clone_size: .; d_call: TRBD2; v_call: TRBV7-9